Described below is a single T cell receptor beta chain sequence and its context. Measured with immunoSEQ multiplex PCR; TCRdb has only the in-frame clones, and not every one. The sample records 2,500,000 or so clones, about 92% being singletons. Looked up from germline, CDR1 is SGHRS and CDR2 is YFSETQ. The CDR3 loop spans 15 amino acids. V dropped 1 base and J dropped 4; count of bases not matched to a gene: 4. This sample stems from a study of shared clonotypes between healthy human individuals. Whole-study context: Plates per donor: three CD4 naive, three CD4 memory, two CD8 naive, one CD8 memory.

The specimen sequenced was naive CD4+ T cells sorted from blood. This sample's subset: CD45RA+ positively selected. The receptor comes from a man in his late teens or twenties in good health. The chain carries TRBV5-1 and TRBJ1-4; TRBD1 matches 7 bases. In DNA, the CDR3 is TGCGCCAGCAGCTTGACAGGGGATGGTAATGAAAAACTGTTTTTT. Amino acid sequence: CASSLTGDGNEKLFF.